This T cell receptor (beta chain) derives from a study of blood T cell repertoires in COVID-19. Study-wide background: Samples of COVID-19 (acute and convalescent) were obtained from the United States, Italy and Spain. In each case, the material was cDNA or gDNA derived from T cells, B-cell-depleted T cells, or PBMCs.

The CDR3 is 13 amino acids. Germline V gene data show CDR1 as SGHAT and CDR2 as FQDESV (reference sequence). The V end lost 4 bases, the J end lost 7 bases, and 11 bases lay between the germline ends. Per the study methods: Amplification from reference gene primers served as the basis for estimated nucleated cell counts. TCRdb keeps only in-frame clones here, not all; method: immunoSEQ multiplex PCR. V and J calls and clone size are as listed in that table; D and trimming were resolved from the DNA. In the table there are more than 250,000 clones, around four fifths of which are singletons. The chain links TRBV11-1 to TRBJ2-1; D unclear. The source is a woman between 50 and 59 years old with acute or convalescent COVID-19. What was sequenced was peripheral blood. The CDR3 reads CASSSELRNEQFF. The CDR3 coding sequence is TGTGCCAGCAGCTCCGAGCTCCGGAATGAGCAGTTCTTC. The full variable domain, with the rest looked up from reference TRBV11-1 and TRBJ2-1, is EAEVAQSPRYKITEKSQAVAFWCDPISGHATLYWYRQILGQGPELLVQFQDESVVDDSQLPKDRFSAERLKGVDSTLKIQPAELGDSAMYLCASSSELRNEQFFGPGTRLTVL.